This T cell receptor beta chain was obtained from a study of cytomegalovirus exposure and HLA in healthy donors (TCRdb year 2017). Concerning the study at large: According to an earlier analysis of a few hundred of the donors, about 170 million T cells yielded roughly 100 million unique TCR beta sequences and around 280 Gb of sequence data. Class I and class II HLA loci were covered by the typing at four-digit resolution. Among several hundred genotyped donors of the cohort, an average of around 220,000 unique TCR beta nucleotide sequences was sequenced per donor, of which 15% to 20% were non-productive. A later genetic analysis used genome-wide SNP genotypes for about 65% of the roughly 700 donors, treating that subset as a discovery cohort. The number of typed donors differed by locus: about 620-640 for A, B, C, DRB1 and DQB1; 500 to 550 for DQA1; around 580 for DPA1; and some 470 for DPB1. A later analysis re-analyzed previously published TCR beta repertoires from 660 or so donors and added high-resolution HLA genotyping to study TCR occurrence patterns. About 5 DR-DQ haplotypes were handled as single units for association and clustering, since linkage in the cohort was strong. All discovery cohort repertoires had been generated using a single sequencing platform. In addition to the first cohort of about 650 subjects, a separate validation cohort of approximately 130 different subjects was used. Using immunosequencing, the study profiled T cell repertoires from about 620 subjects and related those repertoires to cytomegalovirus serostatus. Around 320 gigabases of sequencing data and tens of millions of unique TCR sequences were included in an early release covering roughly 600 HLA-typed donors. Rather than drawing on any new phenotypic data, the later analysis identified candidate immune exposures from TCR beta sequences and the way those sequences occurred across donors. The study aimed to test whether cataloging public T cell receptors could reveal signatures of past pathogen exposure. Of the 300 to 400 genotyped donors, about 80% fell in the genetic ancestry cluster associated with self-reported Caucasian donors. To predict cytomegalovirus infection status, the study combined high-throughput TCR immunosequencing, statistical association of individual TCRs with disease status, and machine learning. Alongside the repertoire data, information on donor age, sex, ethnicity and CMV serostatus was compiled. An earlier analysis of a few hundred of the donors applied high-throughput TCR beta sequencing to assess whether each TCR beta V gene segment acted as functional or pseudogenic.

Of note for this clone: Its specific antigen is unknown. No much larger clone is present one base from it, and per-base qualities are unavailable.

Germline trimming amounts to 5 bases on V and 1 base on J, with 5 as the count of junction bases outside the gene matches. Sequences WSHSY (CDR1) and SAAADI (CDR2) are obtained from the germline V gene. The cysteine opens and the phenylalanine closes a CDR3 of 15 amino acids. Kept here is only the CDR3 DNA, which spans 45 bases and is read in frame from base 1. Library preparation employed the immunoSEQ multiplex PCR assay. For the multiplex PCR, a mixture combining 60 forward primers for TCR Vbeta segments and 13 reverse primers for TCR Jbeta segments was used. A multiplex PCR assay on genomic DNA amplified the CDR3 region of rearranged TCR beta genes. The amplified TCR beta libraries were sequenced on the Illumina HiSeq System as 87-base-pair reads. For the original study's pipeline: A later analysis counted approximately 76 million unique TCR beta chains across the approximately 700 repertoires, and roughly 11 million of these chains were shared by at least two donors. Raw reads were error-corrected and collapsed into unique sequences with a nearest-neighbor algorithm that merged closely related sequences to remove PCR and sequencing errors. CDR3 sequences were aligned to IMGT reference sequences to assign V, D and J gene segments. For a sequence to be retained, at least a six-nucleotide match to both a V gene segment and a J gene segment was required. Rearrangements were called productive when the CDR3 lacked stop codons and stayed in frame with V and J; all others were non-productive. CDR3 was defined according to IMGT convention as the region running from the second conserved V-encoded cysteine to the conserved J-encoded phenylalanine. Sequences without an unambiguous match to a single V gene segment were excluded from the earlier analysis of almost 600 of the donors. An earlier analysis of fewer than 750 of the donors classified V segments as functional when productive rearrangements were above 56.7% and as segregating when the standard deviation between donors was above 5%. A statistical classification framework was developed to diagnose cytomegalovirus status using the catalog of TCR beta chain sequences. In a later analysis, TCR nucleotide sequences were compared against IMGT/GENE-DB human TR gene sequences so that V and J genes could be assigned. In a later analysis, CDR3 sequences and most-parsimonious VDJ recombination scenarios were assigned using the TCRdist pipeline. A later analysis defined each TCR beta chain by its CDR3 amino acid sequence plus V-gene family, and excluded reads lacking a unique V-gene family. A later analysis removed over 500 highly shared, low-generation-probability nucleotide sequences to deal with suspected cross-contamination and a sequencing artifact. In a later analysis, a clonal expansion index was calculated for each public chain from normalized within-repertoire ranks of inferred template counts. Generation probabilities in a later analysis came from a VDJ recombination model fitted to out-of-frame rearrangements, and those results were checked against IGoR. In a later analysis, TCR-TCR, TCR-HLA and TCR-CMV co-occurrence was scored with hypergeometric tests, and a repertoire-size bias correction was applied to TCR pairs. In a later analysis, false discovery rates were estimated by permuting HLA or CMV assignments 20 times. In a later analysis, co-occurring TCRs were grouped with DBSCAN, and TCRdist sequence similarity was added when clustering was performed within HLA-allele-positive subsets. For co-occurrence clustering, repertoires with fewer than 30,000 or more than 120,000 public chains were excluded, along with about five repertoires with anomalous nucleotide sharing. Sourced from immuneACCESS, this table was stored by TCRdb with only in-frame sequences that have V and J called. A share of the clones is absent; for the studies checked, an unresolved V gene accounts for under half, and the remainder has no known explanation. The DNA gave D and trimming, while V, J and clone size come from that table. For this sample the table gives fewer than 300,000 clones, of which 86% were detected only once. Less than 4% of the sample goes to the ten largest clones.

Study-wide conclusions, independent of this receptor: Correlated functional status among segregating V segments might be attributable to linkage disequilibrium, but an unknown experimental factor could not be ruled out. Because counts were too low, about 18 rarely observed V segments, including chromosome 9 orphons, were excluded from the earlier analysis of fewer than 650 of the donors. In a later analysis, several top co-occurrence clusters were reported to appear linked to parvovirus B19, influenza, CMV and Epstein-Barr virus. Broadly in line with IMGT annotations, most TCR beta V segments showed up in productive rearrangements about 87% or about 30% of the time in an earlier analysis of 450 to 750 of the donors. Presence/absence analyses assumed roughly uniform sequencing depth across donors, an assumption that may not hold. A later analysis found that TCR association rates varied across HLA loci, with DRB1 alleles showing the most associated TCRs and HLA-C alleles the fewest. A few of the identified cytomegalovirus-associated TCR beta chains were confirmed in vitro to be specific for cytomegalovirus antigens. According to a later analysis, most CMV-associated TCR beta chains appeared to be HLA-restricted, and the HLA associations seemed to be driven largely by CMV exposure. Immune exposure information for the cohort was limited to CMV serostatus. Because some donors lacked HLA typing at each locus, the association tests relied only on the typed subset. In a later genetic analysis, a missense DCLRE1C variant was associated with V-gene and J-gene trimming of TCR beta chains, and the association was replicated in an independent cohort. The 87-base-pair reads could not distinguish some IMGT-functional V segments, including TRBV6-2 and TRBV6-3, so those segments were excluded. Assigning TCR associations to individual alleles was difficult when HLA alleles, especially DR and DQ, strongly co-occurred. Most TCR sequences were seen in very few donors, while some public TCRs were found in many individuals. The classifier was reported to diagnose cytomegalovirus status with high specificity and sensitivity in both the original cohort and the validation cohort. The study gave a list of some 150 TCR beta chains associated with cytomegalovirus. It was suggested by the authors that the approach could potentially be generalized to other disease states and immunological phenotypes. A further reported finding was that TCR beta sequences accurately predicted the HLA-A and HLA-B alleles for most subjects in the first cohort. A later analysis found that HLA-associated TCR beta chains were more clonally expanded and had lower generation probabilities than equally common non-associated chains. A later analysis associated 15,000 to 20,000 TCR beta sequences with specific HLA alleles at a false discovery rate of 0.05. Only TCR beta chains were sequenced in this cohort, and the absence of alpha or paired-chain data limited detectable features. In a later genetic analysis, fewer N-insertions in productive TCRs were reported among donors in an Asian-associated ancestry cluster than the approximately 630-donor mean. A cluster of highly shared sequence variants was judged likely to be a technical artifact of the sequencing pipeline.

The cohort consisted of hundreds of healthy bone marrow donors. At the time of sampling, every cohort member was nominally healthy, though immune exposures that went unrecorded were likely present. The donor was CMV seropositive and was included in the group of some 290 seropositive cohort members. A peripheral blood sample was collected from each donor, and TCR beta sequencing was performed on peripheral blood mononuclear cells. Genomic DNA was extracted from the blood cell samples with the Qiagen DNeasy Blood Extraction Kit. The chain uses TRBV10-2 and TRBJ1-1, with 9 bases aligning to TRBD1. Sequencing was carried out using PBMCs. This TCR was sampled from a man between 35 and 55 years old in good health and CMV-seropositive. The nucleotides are TGCGCCAGCAGTTCCCGGACAGGGGCGAACACTGAAGCTTTCTTT. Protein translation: CASSSRTGANTEAFF.